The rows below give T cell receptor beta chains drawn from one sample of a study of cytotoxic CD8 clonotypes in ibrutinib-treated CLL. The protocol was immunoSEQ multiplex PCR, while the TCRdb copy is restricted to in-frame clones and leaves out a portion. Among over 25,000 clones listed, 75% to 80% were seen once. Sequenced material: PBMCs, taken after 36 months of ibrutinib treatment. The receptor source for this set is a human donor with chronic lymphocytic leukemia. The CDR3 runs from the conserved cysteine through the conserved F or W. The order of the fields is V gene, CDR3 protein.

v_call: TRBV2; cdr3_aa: CASSESPGHNTGELFF
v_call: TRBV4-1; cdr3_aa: CASSQGVFNNEQFF
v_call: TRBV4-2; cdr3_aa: CASSQDWGQTITEAFF
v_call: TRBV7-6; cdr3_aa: CASSLAGAGAGTQYF
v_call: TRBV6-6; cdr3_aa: CASIQGASYNSPLHF
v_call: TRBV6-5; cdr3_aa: CASSYGETQYF
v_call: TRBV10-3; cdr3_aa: CAISGSGAGYTF
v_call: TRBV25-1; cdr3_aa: CASSEYQGTIANEQFF
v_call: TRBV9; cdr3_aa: CASSVRGDYTF
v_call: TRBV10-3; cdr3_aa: CAISDRTGGADYGYTF
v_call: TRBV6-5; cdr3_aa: CASVEGNSLEAFF
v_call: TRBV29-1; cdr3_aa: CSVEVGGQRQETQYF
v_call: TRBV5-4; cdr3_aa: CASSLEVTGAEQFF
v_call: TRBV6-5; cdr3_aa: CASRAGTASYEQYF
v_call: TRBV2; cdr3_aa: CASSGDPSNQPQHF
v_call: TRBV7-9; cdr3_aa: CASSLKGAQYNEQFF
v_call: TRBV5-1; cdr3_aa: CASSLGLAGDTQYF
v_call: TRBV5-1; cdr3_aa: CASSLAQNTEAFF
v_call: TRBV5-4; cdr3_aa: CASSSLRGETQYF
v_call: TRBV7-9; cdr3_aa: CASSSLVYEQYF
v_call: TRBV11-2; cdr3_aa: CASSLDRGNEQFF
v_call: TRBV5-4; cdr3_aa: CASSSMRDSQETQYF
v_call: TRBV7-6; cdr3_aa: CASSLATGERAFF
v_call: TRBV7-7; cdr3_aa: CASSPGTSGWETQYF
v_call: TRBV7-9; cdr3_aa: CASSLDSYGYTF
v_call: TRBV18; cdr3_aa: CASSRGTGVSNQPQHF
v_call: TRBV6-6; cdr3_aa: CASSYPGPPAAFF
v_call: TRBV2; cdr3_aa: CASSESPTGQNQPQHF
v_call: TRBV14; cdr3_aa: CASSRHIGWTEKETQYF
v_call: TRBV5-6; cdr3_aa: CAGGGVDGGQYF
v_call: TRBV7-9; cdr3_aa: CATTYRGGNGELFF
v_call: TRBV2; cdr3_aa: CASSGESTDTQYF
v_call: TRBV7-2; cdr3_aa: CASSLPTELGQFF
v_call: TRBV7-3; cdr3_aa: CASSTGPTTRETQYF
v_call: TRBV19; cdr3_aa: CASSTTGRSGNQPQHF
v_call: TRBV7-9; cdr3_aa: CASSPPLTHSYEQYF
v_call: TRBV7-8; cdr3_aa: CASSLETDTEAFF
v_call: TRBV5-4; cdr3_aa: CASSWGDSPLHF
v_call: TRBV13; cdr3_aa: CASRPTGFNSPLHF
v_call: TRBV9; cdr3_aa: CASSPWGGSGANVLTF
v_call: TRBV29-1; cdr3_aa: CSVTQYQGTEAFF
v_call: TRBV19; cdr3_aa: CASSIKGQLYEQYF
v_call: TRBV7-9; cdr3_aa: CASSLDSGTAKYEQYF
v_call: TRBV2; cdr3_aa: CASKGGNTEAFF
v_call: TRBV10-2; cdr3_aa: CASSDRNTEAFF
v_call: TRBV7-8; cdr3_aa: CASSGYESSYNEQFF